Each of the 14 T cell receptor beta chains below was sequenced from the same sample in a study of blood T cell repertoires in COVID-19. TCRdb's copy holds only in-frame clones and misses some; the assay was immunoSEQ multiplex PCR. The data hold some 120,000 clones, with about 88% observed a single time. The specimen sequenced was peripheral blood. The receptors come from a human donor in a cohort sampled during active COVID-19.

This clone was picked up a small number of times. CDR3 sequence (DNA): TGTGCCAGTAGTAAAACAGCGGCGGGGGTACTCTCCTACGAGCAGTACTTC. The encoded protein is CASSKTAAGVLSYEQYF. V and J are TRBV19 and TRBJ2-7, with 7 bases that match TRBD2. The V gene's germline CDR1 is LNHDA and CDR2 SQIVND (reference sequence). The CDR3 extends over 17 amino acids. Trimming cost V 4 bases and J 0 bases; bases outside gene matches: 12.

The chain joins TRBV12-5 to TRBJ1-1; no reliable D call. The CDR3 sequence is 14 residues long. V shed 0 bases and J shed 3 bases, with 8 bases lying between them. The germline V gene has CDR1 LGHNT and CDR2 FRNRAP. The CDR3: CASGLVRVDTEAFF. DNA of the CDR3: TGTGCTAGTGGTTTGGTACGGGTAGACACTGAAGCTTTCTTT.

In its sample, this clone was seen a few times. The chain uses TRBV5-8 and TRBJ2-2; weak D call: TRBD1 (5 bases). V was clipped by 3 bases and J by 6 bases, with 6 bases between them. CDR1 is SGHTS, CDR2 YDEGEE, per germline. The CDR3 spans 12 residues. CDR3 loop: CASSWGAGELFF. For the CDR3, the DNA is TGTGCCAGCAGCTGGGGCGCCGGGGAGCTGTTTTTT.

On this clone itself: Distinct nucleotide sequences in the sample also encode this CDR3. The CDR3 protein is CASSLSGFTDTQYF. The CDR3 DNA is TGCGCCAGCAGCTTATCCGGGTTCACAGATACGCAGTATTTT. V gene TRBV5-1 combines with J gene TRBJ2-3; D gene unclear. Germline loops: CDR1 SGHRS, CDR2 YFSETQ. The CDR3 sequence is 14 residues long. Between the trimmed V and J ends, which lost 2 bases and 2 bases, there was a span of 9 bases.

The chain joins TRBV15 to TRBJ1-4; D is undetermined. Germline V gives CDR1 LNHNV, CDR2 YYDKDF (reference sequence). CDR3 length: 16 residues. V gave up 3 bases and J gave up 4 bases, with 15 bases separating them. This CDR3 is CATSRPPPGSNEKLFF. The CDR3 DNA reads TGTGCCACCAGCAGGCCCCCCCCTGGCAGTAATGAAAAACTGTTTTTT.

This clone showed up just once. The chain joins TRBV5-5 to TRBJ1-4; possibly TRBD1 for D (5 bases). The V end lost 0 bases, the J end lost 0 bases, and 12 bases lay between the germline ends. CDR1 SGHKS and CDR2 YYEKEE come from the germline V gene (reference sequence). The CDR3 has 17 amino acids. Here the CDR3 reads CASSLAPDTSTNEKLFF. The CDR3 DNA reads as TGTGCCAGCAGCTTGGCCCCGGACACCTCAACTAATGAAAAACTGTTTTTT.

This clone was detected only a few times. The genes are TRBV10-2 and TRBJ2-7; the match to TRBD2 covers 11 bases. Germline trimming cut 6 bases from V and 1 base from J; bases unmatched to any gene: 8. This CDR3 region has 16 residues. CDR1 and CDR2 (germline): WSHSY, SAAADI. CDR3 protein: CASRPALAGGSYEQYF. The CDR3 DNA follows: TGCGCCAGCAGACCCGCGCTAGCGGGGGGATCCTACGAGCAGTACTTC.

The chain uses TRBV6-5 and TRBJ1-1, with D possibly TRBD1 on 6 matching bases. Germline loops: CDR1 MNHEY, CDR2 SVGAGI. CDR3 length: 14 amino acids. The V end was cut by 6 bases, the J end by 4 bases, with 15 bases between. CDR3 in amino acids: CASRHRDGSTEAFF. In DNA, the CDR3 is TGTGCCAGCAGGCACAGGGACGGTTCCACTGAAGCTTTCTTT.

V is TRBV27 and J is TRBJ1-6; 8 nucleotides match TRBD1. The V segment lost 3 bases and the J segment 0 bases; nucleotides outside the gene matches: 4. The CDR3 totals 17 residues. The germline CDR1 and CDR2 sequences are MNHEY and SMNVEV (reference sequence). CDR3 nucleotide sequence: TGTGCCAGCAGTTTGGGCAGGGGGCGCTCCTATAATTCACCCCTCCACTTT. Its protein is CASSLGRGRSYNSPLHF.

The chain employs TRBV7-9 and TRBJ1-2; D perhaps matches TRBD1 (5 bases). CDR1 and CDR2 from the germline V gene are SEHNR and FQNEAQ (reference sequence). The V gene lost 1 base and the J gene lost 7 bases, with 16 bases spanning the gap. CDR3 length equals 15 residues. CDR3 in amino acids: CASSLGYGRVSGYTF. CDR3 in DNA: TGTGCCAGCAGCTTAGGGTATGGCAGGGTCTCTGGCTACACCTTC.

The chain couples TRBV3-1 (or the pseudogene TRBV3-2) to TRBJ2-5, with 12 positions matching TRBD2. The trim removed 0 bases at V and 5 bases at J, leaving 13 bases unmatched. There are 19 residues in the CDR3. The germline gives CDR1 LGHDT, CDR2 YNNKEL (reference sequence). As DNA, the CDR3 is TGTGCCAGCAGCCAAGAGTGGGGAGGACTAGCGGGGTTGAGGGAGACCCAGTACTTC. Protein: CASSQEWGGLAGLRETQYF.

This rearrangement joins TRBV2 to TRBJ1-2, with TRBD1 identical over 9 bases. Trimming took 9 bases from V and 5 from J; bases not matched to a gene: 7. Germline loops: CDR1 SNHLY, CDR2 FYNNEI. The CDR3 totals 13 residues. CDR3 nucleotides: TGTGCCAGTGACAGGACAGGGGATTATGGCTACACCTTC. Residues: CASDRTGDYGYTF.

CDR3 protein: CASSILGGNTGELFF. DNA for the CDR3: TGTGCCAGCAGCATCTTAGGCGGGAACACCGGGGAGCTGTTTTTT. The chain employs TRBV13 and TRBJ2-2, with no clear D. Germline CDR1 reads PRHDT; CDR2 reads FYEKMQ (reference sequence). V was trimmed by 5 bases and J by 1 base, leaving 11 bases between them. The CDR3 loop spans 15 amino acids.

The J gene is TRBJ2-1, the V gene TRBV19; D might be TRBD2 (7 bases). Germline V gene data show CDR1 as LNHDA and CDR2 as SQIVND (reference sequence). This CDR3 comprises 15 residues. V lost 0 bases and J 8 bases, leaving 14 bases between the germline ends. The CDR3 reads CASSIDLGGADEQFF. CDR3 in DNA: TGTGCCAGTAGTATAGATCTTGGGGGGGCAGATGAGCAGTTCTTC.